The next 13 T cell receptor beta chains were all read from a single sample in a study of CD8 T cells in ankylosing spondylitis (dated 2017 in TCRdb). Library preparation was by 5' RACE. The instrument given in TCRdb is Illumina HiSeq 2500. TCRdb reprocessing: public reads trimmed at Q25 with fastp, clones called with MiXCR, in-frame beta chains kept. Records with the same CDR3 protein are collapsed into one entry carrying the most frequent genes and DNA. In all, the sample holds about 250,000 distinct CDR3 sequences, and 20% to 30% of those were seen once. The ten top clones hold over 0.55% of the sample. The sequenced sample consisted of blood, either unsorted or a sorted T cell fraction (not recorded which). These receptors were taken from a male donor with ankylosing spondylitis or in good health (not recorded which).

This clonotype was seen repeatedly, ten times or more. V gene TRBV7-9 combines with J gene TRBJ2-7; tentatively, D is TRBD1 (6 bases). Germline lookup yields CDR1 SEHNR and CDR2 FQNEAQ (reference sequence). This CDR3 is built from 17 residues. The V end lost 6 bases, the J end lost 2 bases, and 23 bases lay between the germline ends. The DNA of the CDR3 is TGTGCCAGCAGTCCAACGACAGGTAGGTTTCCTACCTACGAGCAGTACTTC. The encoded protein is CASSPTTGRFPTYEQYF.

This clonotype was observed a handful of times. The V and J genes are TRBV29-1 and TRBJ2-1; D gene ambiguous. V was clipped by 5 bases and J by 4 bases, with 9 bases between them. Germline CDR1 reads SQVTM; CDR2 reads ANQGSEA. This CDR3 contains 12 residues. In nucleotides, the CDR3 is TGCAGCGTTTCTGCACGGTACAATGAGCAGTTCTTC. As protein: CSVSARYNEQFF.

Only a few counts were recorded for this clonotype. This sequence joins TRBV20-1 and TRBJ2-5; D remains ambiguous. This CDR3 region has 13 residues. Germline CDR1 and CDR2: DFQATT and SNEGSKA (reference sequence). The CDR3 loop reads CSPWAGPGETQYF. CDR3 DNA: TGCAGCCCTTGGGCAGGCCCTGGAGAGACCCAGTACTTC.

The genes are TRBV7-2 and TRBJ2-1, with 7 bases identical to TRBD2. Germline V CDR1 and CDR2: SGHTA, FQGNSA. V was pared by 5 bases and J by 0 bases, with 4 bases of the junction left unmatched. The CDR3 contains 15 residues. The CDR3 DNA is TGTGCCAGCAGCCGCGGGGGACCCTCCTACAATGAGCAGTTCTTC. Translated: CASSRGGPSYNEQFF.

This clonotype was seen ten or more times. V usage is TRBV20-1 and J usage is TRBJ2-7; 10 bases agree with TRBD1. The trim removed 1 base at V and 5 bases at J, leaving 8 bases unmatched. CDR3 length: 15 amino acids. Per germline, CDR1 DFQATT and CDR2 SNEGSKA (reference sequence). The CDR3 here is CSARVDRGRIDEQYF. Here the CDR3 DNA reads TGCAGTGCTAGAGTTGACAGGGGGCGCATCGACGAGCAGTACTTC.

This clonotype was found many times. DNA for the CDR3: TGTGCCAGCAGCTCCTTAAAAGCGGGGGCCCCCAATGAGCAGTTCTTC. Translating gives CASSSLKAGAPNEQFF. V is TRBV11-2 and J is TRBJ2-1; TRBD2 aligns across 8 bases. The V segment lost 4 bases and the J segment 6 bases; nucleotides outside the gene matches: 11. CDR3 length: 16 residues. Germline CDR1 is SGHAT and CDR2 is FQNNGV.

This clonotype has only a few counts. The chain links TRBV28 to TRBJ2-1, with 7 positions matching TRBD2. CDR1 is MDHEN and CDR2 is SYDVKM in the germline V gene. V trimming: 6 bases; J trimming: 0 bases; junction bases outside the gene matches: 5. The CDR3 covers 15 residues. CDR3 in DNA: TGTGCCAGCAGACCCGGGGGGTCCTCCTACAATGAGCAGTTCTTC. Protein: CASRPGGSSYNEQFF.

V gene TRBV6-5 combines with J gene TRBJ2-7; unclear D gene. This CDR3 is built from 13 residues. Germline assignment: CDR1 MNHEY and CDR2 SVGAGI. V lost 2 bases and J lost 3, with 8 bases in between. The CDR3 loop is CASSYRAGYEQYF. The CDR3 DNA reads TGTGCCAGCAGTTACAGGGCAGGCTACGAGCAGTACTTC.

The chain is built from TRBV12-3 or TRBV12-4 and TRBJ2-7; possible D gene TRBD1, 6 bases. The CDR3 consists of 13 residues. V was cut by 5 bases and J by 4 bases, with 12 bases left in between. The CDR3 loop reads CASSPDSGYEQYF. CDR3 nucleotide sequence: TGTGCCAGCAGTCCGGACAGTGGGTACGAGCAGTACTTC.

This clonotype was recorded at least ten times. The chain uses TRBV5-5 and TRBJ2-3; D gene unclear. The V end was cut by 3 bases, the J end by 0 bases, with 11 bases between. This CDR3 has 15 residues. The germline gives CDR1 SGHKS, CDR2 YYEKEE (reference sequence). The CDR3 DNA reads as TGTGCCAGCAGCTACTCTCGGACGAGCACAGATACGCAGTATTTT. Encoded protein: CASSYSRTSTDTQYF.

This clonotype came up a few times. The chain joins TRBV20-1 to TRBJ2-3, with TRBD1 identical over 8 bases. CDR1 and CDR2 (germline): DFQATT, SNEGSKA (reference sequence). V trimming: 7 bases; J trimming: 6 bases; junction bases outside the gene matches: 12. CDR3 length equals 14 residues. The CDR3 DNA reads TGCAGTGGCGTCCTCGGGACAGGTGGGGATACGCAGTATTTT. Translated, it gives CSGVLGTGGDTQYF.

This clonotype was recorded many times. The chain is built from TRBV12-3 or TRBV12-4 and TRBJ1-1, with TRBD1 matching over 9 bases. V gave up 2 bases and J gave up 1 base; unmatched junction bases: 5. The CDR3 is 16 amino acids. This CDR3 reads CASSLWTGAANTEAFF. The CDR3, as DNA: TGTGCCAGCAGTTTATGGACAGGGGCTGCGAACACTGAAGCTTTCTTT.

This clonotype was picked up many times. This chain uses TRBV12-3 or TRBV12-4 with TRBJ1-6; tentative D call: TRBD1 (5 bases). Trimming removed 8 bases from V and 14 bases from J, with 25 bases in between. The CDR3 runs 15 residues. The chain's CDR3 is CASSAGGTEFLALHF. The CDR3 region has the DNA TGTGCCAGCTCGGCGGGGGGGACTGAGTTTCTTGCCCTCCACTTT.